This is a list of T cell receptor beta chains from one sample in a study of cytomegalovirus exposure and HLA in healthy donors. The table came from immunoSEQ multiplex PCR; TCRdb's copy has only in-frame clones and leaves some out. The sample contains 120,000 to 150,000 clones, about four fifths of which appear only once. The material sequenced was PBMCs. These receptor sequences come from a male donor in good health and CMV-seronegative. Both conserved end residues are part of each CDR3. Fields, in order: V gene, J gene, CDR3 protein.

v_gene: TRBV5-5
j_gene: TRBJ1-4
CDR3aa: CASSLPGQGEKLFF

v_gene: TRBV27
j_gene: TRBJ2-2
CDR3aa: CASSLSRAWTGELFF

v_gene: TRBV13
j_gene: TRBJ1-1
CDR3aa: CASSRIRGGDTEAFF

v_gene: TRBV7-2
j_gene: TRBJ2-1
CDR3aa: CASSAGLLSSYNEQFF

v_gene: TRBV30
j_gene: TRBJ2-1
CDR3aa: CAWRLAGTHEQFF

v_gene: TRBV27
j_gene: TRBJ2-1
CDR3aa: CASSLLAGRDNEQFF

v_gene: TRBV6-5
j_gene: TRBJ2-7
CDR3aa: CASSYSNTGGPGEQYF

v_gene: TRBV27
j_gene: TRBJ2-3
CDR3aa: CASSSPGGLDTQYF

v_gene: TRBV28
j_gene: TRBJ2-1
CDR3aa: CASSLDRYNEQFF

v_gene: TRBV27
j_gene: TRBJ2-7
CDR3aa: CASSLQYDSYEQYF

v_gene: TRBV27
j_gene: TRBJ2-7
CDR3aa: CASSLRSLAGAHEQYF

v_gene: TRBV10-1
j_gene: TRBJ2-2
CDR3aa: CASGPGTRLDGELFF

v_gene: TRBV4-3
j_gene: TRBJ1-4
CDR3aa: CASSQGPAATNEKLFF

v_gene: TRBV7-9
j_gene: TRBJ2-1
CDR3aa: CASSLPLAASNEQFF